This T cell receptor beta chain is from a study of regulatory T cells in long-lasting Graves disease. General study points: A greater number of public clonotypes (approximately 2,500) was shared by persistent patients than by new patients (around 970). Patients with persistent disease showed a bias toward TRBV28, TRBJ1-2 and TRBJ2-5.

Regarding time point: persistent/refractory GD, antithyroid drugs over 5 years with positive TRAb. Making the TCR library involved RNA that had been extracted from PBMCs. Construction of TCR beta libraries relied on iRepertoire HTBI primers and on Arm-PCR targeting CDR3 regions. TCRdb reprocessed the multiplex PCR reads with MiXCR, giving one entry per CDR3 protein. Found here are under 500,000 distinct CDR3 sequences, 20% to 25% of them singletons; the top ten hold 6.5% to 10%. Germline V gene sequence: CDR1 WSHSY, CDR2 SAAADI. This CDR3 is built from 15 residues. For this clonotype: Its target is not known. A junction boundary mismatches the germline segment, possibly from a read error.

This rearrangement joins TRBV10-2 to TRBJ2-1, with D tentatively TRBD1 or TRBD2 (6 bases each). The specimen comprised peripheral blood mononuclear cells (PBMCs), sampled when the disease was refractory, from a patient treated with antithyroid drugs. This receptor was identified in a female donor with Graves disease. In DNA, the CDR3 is TGCGCCAGCAGTGAAGGGGGGCCCCCCTACTATGAGCAGTTCTTC. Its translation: CASSEGGPPYYEQFF.